A few counts support the clone carrying this T cell receptor beta chain. Its specificity is not known. Per germline, CDR1 LGHNA and CDR2 YSLEER. J lost 2 bases, V lost 0 bases, and 10 bases had no gene match. The CDR3 loop spans 17 amino acids. The entry originates in a study of blood T cells in healthy people across ages. It was with a sample-barcoded 5' primer and a J-beta primer mix that a second PCR of roughly 6 to 11 cycles was run. TCRdb reprocessed the 5' RACE reads with MiXCR, giving one entry per CDR3 protein. The sample carries roughly 550,000 distinct CDR3 sequences, approximately 25% recorded once. General study points: Age advanced and TCR beta diversity per million T cells fell, roughly linearly.

These records were also assigned to another study, of T cells of mothers and their children. That paper notes: All RNA that had been extracted was used for cDNA synthesis at about 1.5 ug per 15 ul.

This TCR came from a boy aged 5 to 17 in good health. The genes are TRBV4-3 and TRBJ2-7, with 7 bases fitting TRBD2. The sequenced sample consisted of blood. The CDR3 protein is CASSQESPAGYPYEQYF. The CDR3 nucleotides read TGCGCCAGCAGCCAAGAATCGCCAGCGGGATATCCCTACGAGCAGTACTTC.